The rows below give T cell receptor beta chains drawn from one sample of a study of beta chain features in type 1 diabetes. TCRdb's copy holds only in-frame clones and misses some; the assay was immunoSEQ multiplex PCR. The repertoire holds approximately 380,000 clones, with approximately 16% as singletons. The material sequenced was naive CD4+ T cells from blood. The receptors derive from a woman in her late teens or twenties in good health. CDR3s include the opening cysteine and the closing phenylalanine or tryptophan. A D gene is named only where the DNA matches it firmly. Some rows mark clone size as missing; the rest say once, few, many or name a class of expanded clone.

J gene: TRBJ1-2
D gene: NA
V gene: TRBV30
clone size: few
CDR3 DNA: TGTGCCTGGAGCCGGGGAGGGAACTATGGCTACACCTTC
CDR3 protein: CAWSRGGNYGYTF

J gene: TRBJ1-2
D gene: TRBD1
V gene: TRBV2
clone size: few
CDR3 DNA: TGTGCCAGCAGGGCGGGACAGGGAGGCTATGGCTACACCTTC
CDR3 protein: CASRAGQGGYGYTF

J gene: TRBJ2-3
D gene: TRBD2
V gene: TRBV9
clone size: few
CDR3 DNA: TGTGCCAGCAGCTTCCTAGCGGGGGCAGATACGCAGTATTTT
CDR3 protein: CASSFLAGADTQYF

J gene: TRBJ1-1
D gene: NA
V gene: TRBV2
clone size: NA
CDR3 DNA: TGTGCCAGCAGATCCTCCGGGGGGAACACTGAAGCTTTCTTT
CDR3 protein: CASRSSGGNTEAFF

J gene: TRBJ2-1
D gene: NA
V gene: TRBV7-9
clone size: few
CDR3 DNA: TGTGCCAGCAGTGTCAATAGCGGAAAAAACTCCTACAATGAGCAGTTCTTC
CDR3 protein: CASSVNSGKNSYNEQFF

J gene: TRBJ2-5
D gene: NA
V gene: TRBV7-3
clone size: NA
CDR3 DNA: TGTGCCAGCACCCCTCGAGGAGGCTTAGGGGAGACCCAGTACTTC
CDR3 protein: CASTPRGGLGETQYF

J gene: TRBJ2-1
D gene: NA
V gene: TRBV30
clone size: NA
CDR3 DNA: TGTGCCTGGACCAAAGGGGGTAATTGGGGCAATGAGCAGTTCTTC
CDR3 protein: CAWTKGGNWGNEQFF

J gene: TRBJ2-5
D gene: TRBD2
V gene: TRBV30
clone size: NA
CDR3 DNA: TGTGCCTGGAGTGTGTCTAGCGGCCAGGCGGCCCAGTACTTC
CDR3 protein: CAWSVSSGQAAQYF

J gene: TRBJ1-3
D gene: TRBD1
V gene: TRBV9
clone size: few
CDR3 DNA: TGTGCCAGCAGCCCAACGGACAGGGATTATGGAAACACCATATATTTT
CDR3 protein: CASSPTDRDYGNTIYF

J gene: TRBJ2-1
D gene: NA
V gene: TRBV11-1
clone size: NA
CDR3 DNA: TGTGCCAGCAGCTTGGGACTTACGTCCGATGAGCAGTTCTTC
CDR3 protein: CASSLGLTSDEQFF

J gene: TRBJ2-7
D gene: TRBD2
V gene: TRBV9
clone size: NA
CDR3 DNA: TGTGCCAGCAGCGCGGGACTAGCGGGAGGCGAGCAGTACTTC
CDR3 protein: CASSAGLAGGEQYF

J gene: TRBJ1-2
D gene: NA
V gene: TRBV27
clone size: NA
CDR3 DNA: TGTGCCAGCAGGCAATGGGGCGAAGGCGACTATGGCTACACCTTC
CDR3 protein: CASRQWGEGDYGYTF

J gene: TRBJ2-5
D gene: TRBD1
V gene: TRBV7-2
clone size: few
CDR3 DNA: TGTGCCAGCAGCTTAGCTGGGACAGTGATACAAGAGACCCAGTACTTC
CDR3 protein: CASSLAGTVIQETQYF

J gene: TRBJ1-2
D gene: NA
V gene: TRBV11-2
clone size: NA
CDR3 DNA: TGTGCCAGCAGCTTAGATCGCGGGCCGCGGAGGCCCTTC
CDR3 protein: CASSLDRGPRRPF

J gene: TRBJ1-2
D gene: TRBD1
V gene: TRBV19
clone size: few
CDR3 DNA: TGTGCCAGTAGAGGCCGGGACAGAGGCTACACCTTC
CDR3 protein: CASRGRDRGYTF

J gene: TRBJ2-1
D gene: NA
V gene: TRBV12-5
clone size: NA
CDR3 DNA: TGTGCTAGTGGTCACAGGGATTACAATGAGCAGTTCTTC
CDR3 protein: CASGHRDYNEQFF

J gene: TRBJ2-1
D gene: TRBD2
V gene: TRBV7-2
clone size: few
CDR3 DNA: TGTGCCAGCAGCGAGAGCGGGAGCTCCTACAATGAGCAGTTCTTC
CDR3 protein: CASSESGSSYNEQFF

J gene: TRBJ2-3
D gene: NA
V gene: TRBV14
clone size: few
CDR3 DNA: TGTGCCAGCAGCCAAGGGGGGCGGACCTATAGCACAGATACGCAGTATTTT
CDR3 protein: CASSQGGRTYSTDTQYF

J gene: TRBJ2-1
D gene: TRBD1
V gene: TRBV9
clone size: NA
CDR3 DNA: TGTGCCAGCAGCGTAGGGGGGAGGGGACAGGGGGACAATGAGCAGTTCTTC
CDR3 protein: CASSVGGRGQGDNEQFF

J gene: TRBJ2-3
D gene: TRBD1
V gene: TRBV2
clone size: few
CDR3 DNA: TGTGCCAGCAGAACCGGACAGGGGGCAGAAGATACGCAGTATTTT
CDR3 protein: CASRTGQGAEDTQYF

J gene: TRBJ2-3
D gene: TRBD1
V gene: TRBV6-5
clone size: few
CDR3 DNA: TGTGCCAGCAGTACCCGACAGGGAGATACGCAGTATTTT
CDR3 protein: CASSTRQGDTQYF

J gene: TRBJ2-1
D gene: NA
V gene: TRBV30
clone size: few
CDR3 DNA: TGTGCCTGGAGCCTGTCCAATGAGCAGTTCTTC
CDR3 protein: CAWSLSNEQFF

J gene: TRBJ2-1
D gene: TRBD2
V gene: TRBV11-1
clone size: NA
CDR3 DNA: TGTGCCAGCACCGGAGGAGATAGCGGGAGGTGGTACAATGAGCAGTTCTTC
CDR3 protein: CASTGGDSGRWYNEQFF

J gene: TRBJ1-2
D gene: TRBD1
V gene: TRBV7-9
clone size: few
CDR3 DNA: TGTGCCAGCAGCCCCCGGGACAGAGCGAACTATGGCTACACCTTC
CDR3 protein: CASSPRDRANYGYTF

J gene: TRBJ2-7
D gene: NA
V gene: TRBV28
clone size: few
CDR3 DNA: TGTGCCAGCAGTCCTGGGAGGGGGAGTCGCGAGCAGTACTTC
CDR3 protein: CASSPGRGSREQYF

J gene: TRBJ1-1
D gene: NA
V gene: TRBV6-5
clone size: few
CDR3 DNA: TGTGCCAGCAGCCGGCAGGGGAGGGGTGAAGCTTTCTTT
CDR3 protein: CASSRQGRGEAFF

J gene: TRBJ1-1
D gene: TRBD1
V gene: TRBV7-9
clone size: few
CDR3 DNA: TGTGCCAGCAGCCCAGCGACAGGGGGGAACACTGAAGCTTTCTTT
CDR3 protein: CASSPATGGNTEAFF

J gene: TRBJ2-7
D gene: TRBD1
V gene: TRBV7-9
clone size: NA
CDR3 DNA: TGTGCCAGCAGCCTTATCCCGGGACAGGGGGTAGACGAGCAGTACTTC
CDR3 protein: CASSLIPGQGVDEQYF

J gene: TRBJ2-7
D gene: NA
V gene: TRBV6-5
clone size: NA
CDR3 DNA: TGTGCCAGCAGCTCCCCGGGACTGCTTTTCTACGAGCAGTACTTC
CDR3 protein: CASSSPGLLFYEQYF

J gene: TRBJ1-2
D gene: TRBD1
V gene: TRBV28
clone size: few
CDR3 DNA: TGTGCCAGCAGCCCCTTAAGACAGGGGGCGGACTATGGCTACACCTTC
CDR3 protein: CASSPLRQGADYGYTF

J gene: TRBJ2-1
D gene: NA
V gene: TRBV28
clone size: NA
CDR3 DNA: TGTGCCAGCAGCCTACGCCAGCAGGGGAATGAGCAGTTCTTC
CDR3 protein: CASSLRQQGNEQFF